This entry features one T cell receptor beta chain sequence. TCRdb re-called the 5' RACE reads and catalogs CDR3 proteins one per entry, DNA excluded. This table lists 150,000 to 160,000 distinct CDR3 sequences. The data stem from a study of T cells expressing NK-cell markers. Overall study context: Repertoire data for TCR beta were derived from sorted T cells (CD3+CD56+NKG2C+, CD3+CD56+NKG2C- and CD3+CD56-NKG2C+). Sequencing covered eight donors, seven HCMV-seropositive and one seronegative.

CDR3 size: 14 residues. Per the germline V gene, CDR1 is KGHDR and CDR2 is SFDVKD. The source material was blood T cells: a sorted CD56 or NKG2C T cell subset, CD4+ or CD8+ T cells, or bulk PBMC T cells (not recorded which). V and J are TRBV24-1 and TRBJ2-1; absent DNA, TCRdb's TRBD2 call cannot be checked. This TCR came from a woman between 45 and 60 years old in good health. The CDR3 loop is CATSDRSGNNEQFF.